These 8 T cell receptor beta chains were sequenced from one sample in a study of blood T cell repertoires in COVID-19. The assay was immunoSEQ multiplex PCR, and TCRdb's table has in-frame clones only and misses some. The data hold 150,000 to 200,000 clones, with roughly 85% observed a single time. Material for sequencing was peripheral blood. The source of these receptors is a human donor with acute or convalescent COVID-19. The donor label of this sample is uncertain.

The J gene is TRBJ2-5, the V gene TRBV5-1; the match to TRBD2 covers 14 bases. The CDR3 sequence is 15 residues long. Germline CDR1 is SGHRS and CDR2 is YFSETQ. V trimming: 7 bases; J trimming: 7 bases; junction bases outside the gene matches: 9. Here the CDR3 reads CASRTTSGGAGTQYF. In nucleotides, the CDR3 is TGCGCCAGCCGCACGACTAGCGGGGGGGCGGGGACCCAGTACTTC. Full variable domain (missing parts from reference TRBV5-1 and TRBJ2-5): KAGVTQTPRYLIKTRGQQVTLSCSPISGHRSVSWYQQTPGQGLQFLFEYFSETQRNKGNFPGRFSGRQFSNSRSEMNVSTLELGDSALYLCASRTTSGGAGTQYFGPGTRLLVL.

The chain links TRBV20-1 to TRBJ1-2; no definite D call. Trimming cost V 6 bases and J 4 bases, with 9 bases left between them. The CDR3 is 11 amino acids. Germline V gene data show CDR1 as DFQATT and CDR2 as SNEGSKA (reference sequence). The CDR3 region is CSAPQSYGYTF. DNA of the CDR3: TGCAGTGCCCCACAGAGCTATGGCTACACCTTC.

The V and J genes are TRBV7-2 and TRBJ2-5; the match to TRBD2 covers 11 bases. In germline, CDR1 is SGHTA, CDR2 FQGNSA. The junction had 3 bases not matched to a gene; V was cut back by 1 base and J by 2 bases. This CDR3 region has 16 residues. CDR3 DNA: TGTGCCAGCAGCTTAGGGGCTAGCGGGGGGCAAGAGACCCAGTACTTC. Translated, it gives CASSLGASGGQETQYF.

A single count supports this clone. The chain links TRBV7-8 to TRBJ1-5, with D tentatively TRBD1 (5 bases). The CDR3 loop spans 15 amino acids. V dropped 0 bases and J dropped 1 base, with 7 bases sitting between them. CDR1 and CDR2 from the germline V gene are SGHVS and FQNEAQ. The CDR3 coding sequence is TGTGCCAGCAGCTTAGCAGGGGAAAGCAATCAGCCCCAGCATTTT. This codes for CASSLAGESNQPQHF.

The chain couples TRBV11-2 to TRBJ1-1; perhaps TRBD1 as D (6 bases). This CDR3 has 15 amino acids. CDR1 and CDR2 from the germline V gene are SGHAT and FQNNGV. Trimming cost V 3 bases and J 1 base, with 12 bases left between them. The CDR3 region is CASSFRLGGNTEAFF. CDR3 in DNA: TGTGCCAGCAGCTTCAGGCTAGGGGGGAACACTGAAGCTTTCTTT. Full variable domain (remainder filled in from reference TRBV11-2 and TRBJ1-1): EAGVAQSPRYKIIEKRQSVAFWCNPISGHATLYWYQQILGQGPKLLIQFQNNGVVDDSQLPKDRFSAERLKGVDSTLKIQPAKLEDSAVYLCASSFRLGGNTEAFFGQGTRLTVV.

The chain has TRBV5-5 and TRBJ1-4; no definite D call. V lost 4 bases and J 3 bases, leaving 16 bases between the germline ends. The germline CDR1 and CDR2 sequences are SGHKS and YYEKEE (reference sequence). This CDR3 contains 16 residues. The CDR3 loop is CASSPTVSNSNEKLFF. The CDR3 bases are TGTGCCAGCAGCCCTACGGTCTCAAATTCTAATGAAAAACTGTTTTTT.

The gene calls are TRBV10-3 and TRBJ1-5, with D possibly matching TRBD1 (6 bases). Germline CDR1 ENHRY, CDR2 SYGVKD. V was trimmed by 0 bases and J by 0 bases, leaving 18 bases between them. The CDR3 spans 19 residues. CDR3 nucleotides: TGTGCCATCAGTGAGTCCGGGGACATGTTCTCTTATAGCAATCAGCCCCAGCATTTT. It is translated as CAISESGDMFSYSNQPQHF.

The chain couples TRBV6-5 to TRBJ2-3, with 7 bases that match TRBD1. Germline V gene sequence: CDR1 MNHEY, CDR2 SVGAGI. V lost 4 bases and J lost 0; bases outside the gene matches: 7. The CDR3 consists of 16 residues. DNA of the CDR3: TGTGCCAGCAGTTCCCCGGGACAGTCTAGCACAGATACGCAGTATTTT. This codes for CASSSPGQSSTDTQYF.